The clone carrying this T cell receptor beta chain was detected only a few times. Participants came from about two dozen US areas, aged about 18 to 89 years. Two negative PCRs, clearance, or symptom resolution were required of recovered Cohort 3 donors. The sample originates from a study of blood T cell repertoires in COVID-19. Using immunoSEQ multiplex PCR, the repertoire was profiled, and TCRdb retains in-frame clones only, with some absent. Among some 350,000 clones listed, 80% to 90% were seen once. V lost 4 bases to trimming and J lost 7 bases; unmatched junction nucleotides: 8. The CDR3 runs to 14 residues. CDR1 is MNHEY, CDR2 SMNVEV, per germline (reference sequence).

The V call is TRBV27, the J call TRBJ1-1; 8 nucleotides align to TRBD1. Source material: PBMCs or T cells enriched from blood (not recorded which). The sequence derives from a man younger than 40 who had recovered from COVID-19. The CDR3 protein is CASSYYGQGDEAFF. CDR3 nucleotide sequence: TGTGCCAGCAGTTATTATGGACAGGGCGATGAAGCTTTCTTT.